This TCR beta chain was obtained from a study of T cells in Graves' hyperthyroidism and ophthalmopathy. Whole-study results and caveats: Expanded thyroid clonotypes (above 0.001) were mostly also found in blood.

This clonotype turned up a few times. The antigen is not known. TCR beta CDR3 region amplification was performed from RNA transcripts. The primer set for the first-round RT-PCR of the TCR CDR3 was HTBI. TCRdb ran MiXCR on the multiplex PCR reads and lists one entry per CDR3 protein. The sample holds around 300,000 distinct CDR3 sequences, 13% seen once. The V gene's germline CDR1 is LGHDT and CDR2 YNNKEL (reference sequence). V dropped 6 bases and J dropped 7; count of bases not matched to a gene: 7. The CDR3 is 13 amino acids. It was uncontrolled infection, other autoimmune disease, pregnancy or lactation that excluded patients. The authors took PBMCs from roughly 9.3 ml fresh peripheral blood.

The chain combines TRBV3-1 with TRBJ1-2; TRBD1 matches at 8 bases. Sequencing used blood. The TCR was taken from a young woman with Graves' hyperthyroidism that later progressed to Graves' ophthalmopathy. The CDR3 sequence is CASRQGAVGGYTF. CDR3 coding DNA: TGTGCCAGCAGGCAGGGGGCTGTGGGTGGCTACACCTTC.